This is a list of T cell receptor beta chains from one sample in a study of T-cell memory formation after mild COVID-19. TCRdb reanalysed the 5' RACE reads using MiXCR and keeps one entry per CDR3 protein. This table holds about 57,000 distinct CDR3 sequences, 10% to 15% found once. The sequencing input was PBMCs or a T cell subset sorted from them (not recorded which). Receptor source: a man between 18 and 29 years old who had mild COVID-19 (a few samples of this study predate the infection). Cell type and time point are not known. Both conserved end residues are part of each CDR3. Each record gives: J gene, V gene, D gene, clone size, CDR3 protein, CDR3 DNA. A D gene is named only where the DNA matches it firmly. Clone sizes are given selectively: once, few, many, or a class where the clone is expanded.

J gene: TRBJ2-7
V gene: TRBV7-2
D gene: -
clone size: many
CDR3 protein: CASTQTGAREQYF
CDR3 DNA: TGTGCCAGCACCCAGACGGGAGCGAGAGAGCAGTACTTC

J gene: TRBJ1-6
V gene: TRBV20-1
D gene: -
clone size: many
CDR3 protein: CSARGTPGNSPLHF
CDR3 DNA: TGCAGTGCTCGAGGGACCCCCGGGAATTCACCCCTCCACTTT

J gene: TRBJ2-3
V gene: TRBV4-2
D gene: TRBD2
clone size: many
CDR3 protein: CASSQGAGDTDTQYF
CDR3 DNA: TGTGCCAGCAGCCAAGGGGCGGGAGACACAGATACGCAGTATTTT

J gene: TRBJ1-5
V gene: TRBV6-2/TRBV6-3
D gene: -
clone size: -
CDR3 protein: CASSYVSNQPQHF
CDR3 DNA: TGTGCCAGCAGTTACGTCAGCAATCAGCCCCAGCATTTT

J gene: TRBJ2-1
V gene: TRBV5-6
D gene: -
clone size: few
CDR3 protein: CASSLRGDEQFF
CDR3 DNA: TGTGCCAGCAGCTTGAGGGGCGATGAGCAGTTCTTC

J gene: TRBJ2-7
V gene: TRBV7-8
D gene: TRBD1
clone size: many
CDR3 protein: CASSLGQEQQYF
CDR3 DNA: TGTGCCAGCAGCCTCGGACAGGAACAGCAGTACTTC

J gene: TRBJ2-7
V gene: TRBV20-1
D gene: -
clone size: -
CDR3 protein: CSATRSRAEQYF
CDR3 DNA: TGCAGTGCGACGAGGTCCAGGGCCGAGCAGTACTTC

J gene: TRBJ2-5
V gene: TRBV7-2
D gene: TRBD1
clone size: few
CDR3 protein: CASTPRGETQYF
CDR3 DNA: TGTGCCAGCACCCCCAGGGGGGAGACCCAGTACTTC

J gene: TRBJ2-3
V gene: TRBV9
D gene: -
clone size: few
CDR3 protein: CASSVGGTELTDTQYF
CDR3 DNA: TGTGCCAGCAGCGTAGGAGGGACGGAACTCACAGATACGCAGTATTTT

J gene: TRBJ2-2
V gene: TRBV12-3/TRBV12-4
D gene: TRBD1
clone size: few
CDR3 protein: CASSTRDRVSGELFF
CDR3 DNA: TGTGCCAGCAGTACGAGGGACAGGGTCTCCGGGGAGCTGTTTTTT

J gene: TRBJ2-5
V gene: TRBV6-5
D gene: -
clone size: many
CDR3 protein: CASKPTRDGETQYF
CDR3 DNA: TGTGCCAGCAAACCGACAAGGGACGGGGAGACCCAGTACTTC

J gene: TRBJ2-5
V gene: TRBV28
D gene: -
clone size: -
CDR3 protein: CASNFQARETQYF
CDR3 DNA: TGTGCCAGCAACTTCCAAGCCCGAGAGACCCAGTACTTC

J gene: TRBJ2-3
V gene: TRBV6-5
D gene: -
clone size: -
CDR3 protein: CASSYSIPTDTQYF
CDR3 DNA: TGTGCCAGCAGTTACTCGATACCGACAGATACGCAGTATTTT

J gene: TRBJ1-1
V gene: TRBV25-1
D gene: -
clone size: -
CDR3 protein: CASSDSGGGETEAFF
CDR3 DNA: TGTGCCAGCAGTGATTCCGGAGGGGGAGAAACTGAAGCTTTCTTT

J gene: TRBJ2-6
V gene: TRBV12-3/TRBV12-4
D gene: -
clone size: many
CDR3 protein: CASSLMWGPLPVLTF
CDR3 DNA: TGTGCCAGCAGTTTAATGTGGGGCCCCCTTCCGGTCCTGACTTTC

J gene: TRBJ2-5
V gene: TRBV18
D gene: TRBD2
clone size: -
CDR3 protein: CASSPREAQETQYF
CDR3 DNA: TGTGCCAGCTCACCGCGGGAGGCCCAAGAGACCCAGTACTTC

J gene: TRBJ1-4
V gene: TRBV6-6
D gene: TRBD1
clone size: -
CDR3 protein: CASSYSGGQNEKLFF
CDR3 DNA: TGTGCCAGCAGTTACTCAGGGGGCCAAAATGAAAAACTGTTTTTT

J gene: TRBJ1-6
V gene: TRBV18
D gene: -
clone size: -
CDR3 protein: CASSPQGPGNSPLHF
CDR3 DNA: TGTGCCAGCTCACCACAGGGGCCTGGGAATTCACCCCTCCACTTT

J gene: TRBJ2-3
V gene: TRBV4-1
D gene: -
clone size: few
CDR3 protein: CASSSGERFTDTQYF
CDR3 DNA: TGCGCCAGCAGCTCAGGGGAGCGGTTCACAGATACGCAGTATTTT

J gene: TRBJ1-2
V gene: TRBV29-1
D gene: -
clone size: -
CDR3 protein: CSVGGDGYTF
CDR3 DNA: TGCAGCGTGGGTGGGGATGGCTACACCTTC

J gene: TRBJ2-2
V gene: TRBV6-1
D gene: TRBD2
clone size: -
CDR3 protein: CASRGGANTGELFF
CDR3 DNA: TGTGCCAGCAGGGGGGGGGCGAACACCGGGGAGCTGTTTTTT

J gene: TRBJ1-2
V gene: TRBV4-2
D gene: -
clone size: few
CDR3 protein: CASSQVPPGSSFPYGYTF
CDR3 DNA: TGTGCCAGCAGCCAAGTACCTCCGGGCAGCAGCTTCCCCTATGGCTACACCTTC

J gene: TRBJ2-7
V gene: TRBV20-1
D gene: -
clone size: -
CDR3 protein: CSAIRPATDYEQYF
CDR3 DNA: TGCAGTGCGATCCGCCCGGCCACAGACTACGAGCAGTACTTC

J gene: TRBJ2-2
V gene: TRBV12-3/TRBV12-4
D gene: TRBD2
clone size: many
CDR3 protein: CASSLRPRLATLLPNTGELFF
CDR3 DNA: TGTGCCAGCAGTTTAAGACCGAGACTAGCGACCTTACTTCCGAACACCGGGGAGCTGTTTTTT

J gene: TRBJ2-1
V gene: TRBV5-4
D gene: TRBD1
clone size: few
CDR3 protein: CASSPRDSYNEQFF
CDR3 DNA: TGTGCCAGCAGCCCCCGGGACAGTTACAATGAGCAGTTCTTC

J gene: TRBJ2-7
V gene: TRBV27
D gene: -
clone size: few
CDR3 protein: CASRLRQGSEQYF
CDR3 DNA: TGTGCCAGCCGTCTTCGGCAGGGGAGCGAGCAGTACTTC

J gene: TRBJ2-3
V gene: TRBV7-2
D gene: TRBD1
clone size: few
CDR3 protein: CASSFDRGGGTDTQYF
CDR3 DNA: TGTGCCAGCAGCTTTGACAGGGGGGGAGGCACAGATACGCAGTATTTT

J gene: TRBJ1-4
V gene: TRBV18
D gene: TRBD1
clone size: -
CDR3 protein: CASAVSGQGGEKLFF
CDR3 DNA: TGTGCCAGCGCCGTTTCGGGACAGGGAGGTGAAAAACTGTTTTTT

J gene: TRBJ2-5
V gene: TRBV20-1
D gene: -
clone size: -
CDR3 protein: CSARGTFLRETQYF
CDR3 DNA: TGCAGTGCTAGGGGGACCTTTTTAAGAGAGACCCAGTACTTC

J gene: TRBJ1-4
V gene: TRBV27
D gene: TRBD1
clone size: -
CDR3 protein: CASSRRDRGGILFF
CDR3 DNA: TGTGCCAGCAGTCGCCGGGACAGGGGAGGAATTCTGTTTTTT

J gene: TRBJ1-1
V gene: TRBV29-1
D gene: -
clone size: few
CDR3 protein: CSVHTPGAGTEAFF
CDR3 DNA: TGCAGCGTCCATACACCGGGCGCGGGCACTGAAGCTTTCTTT

J gene: TRBJ2-5
V gene: TRBV7-3
D gene: -
clone size: many
CDR3 protein: CASSLTSDEQETQYF
CDR3 DNA: TGTGCCAGCAGCTTAACGTCGGACGAGCAAGAGACCCAGTACTTC

J gene: TRBJ2-3
V gene: TRBV28
D gene: -
clone size: -
CDR3 protein: CASSLSEGAQYF
CDR3 DNA: TGTGCCAGCAGTTTAAGTGAGGGGGCGCAGTATTTT

J gene: TRBJ1-5
V gene: TRBV12-3/TRBV12-4
D gene: -
clone size: few
CDR3 protein: CASHPGYSNQPQHF
CDR3 DNA: TGTGCCAGCCATCCCGGTTATAGCAATCAGCCCCAGCATTTT

J gene: TRBJ2-7
V gene: TRBV4-3
D gene: TRBD2
clone size: many
CDR3 protein: CASSQEVSGGTYEQYF
CDR3 DNA: TGCGCCAGCAGCCAAGAAGTCAGCGGGGGAACCTACGAGCAGTACTTC

J gene: TRBJ2-6
V gene: TRBV29-1
D gene: -
clone size: -
CDR3 protein: CSVEGSGANVLTF
CDR3 DNA: TGCAGCGTTGAGGGGTCGGGGGCCAACGTCCTGACTTTC

J gene: TRBJ2-1
V gene: TRBV20-1
D gene: -
clone size: many
CDR3 protein: CSARDPWLGYNEQFF
CDR3 DNA: TGCAGTGCTAGAGATCCTTGGCTGGGCTACAATGAGCAGTTCTTC

J gene: TRBJ2-3
V gene: TRBV14
D gene: -
clone size: -
CDR3 protein: CASSQSVRRTDTQYF
CDR3 DNA: TGTGCCAGCAGCCAGAGCGTAAGACGCACAGATACGCAGTATTTT

J gene: TRBJ2-1
V gene: TRBV18
D gene: -
clone size: -
CDR3 protein: CASSPLEGFEFF
CDR3 DNA: TGTGCCAGCTCACCATTGGAAGGGTTTGAGTTCTTC

J gene: TRBJ1-3
V gene: TRBV5-4
D gene: -
clone size: -
CDR3 protein: CASSRGTLGNTIYF
CDR3 DNA: TGTGCCAGCAGCCGCGGGACATTAGGAAACACCATATATTTT

J gene: TRBJ2-3
V gene: TRBV12-3/TRBV12-4
D gene: TRBD2
clone size: many
CDR3 protein: CASSAGLLDTQYF
CDR3 DNA: TGTGCCTCCTCAGCGGGGCTATTAGATACGCAGTATTTT

J gene: TRBJ2-1
V gene: TRBV7-9
D gene: TRBD1
clone size: -
CDR3 protein: CASSPTGIPLYNEQFF
CDR3 DNA: TGTGCCAGCAGCCCGACAGGGATCCCCTTATACAATGAGCAGTTCTTC

J gene: TRBJ2-1
V gene: TRBV5-6
D gene: -
clone size: -
CDR3 protein: CASSLTGVRNEQFF
CDR3 DNA: TGTGCCAGCAGCTTGACGGGGGTACGTAATGAGCAGTTCTTC

J gene: TRBJ1-3
V gene: TRBV7-2
D gene: TRBD1
clone size: few
CDR3 protein: CASSSWTGTGNTIYF
CDR3 DNA: TGTGCCAGCAGCTCCTGGACAGGGACTGGAAACACCATATATTTT

J gene: TRBJ2-3
V gene: TRBV5-1
D gene: -
clone size: many
CDR3 protein: CASSFQGTTDTQYF
CDR3 DNA: TGCGCCAGCAGCTTTCAGGGGACGACAGATACGCAGTATTTT

J gene: TRBJ1-5
V gene: TRBV7-8
D gene: -
clone size: few
CDR3 protein: CASSRNRPATYSNQPQHF
CDR3 DNA: TGTGCCAGCAGCCGAAATCGGCCGGCTACCTATAGCAATCAGCCCCAGCATTTT

J gene: TRBJ1-3
V gene: TRBV25-1
D gene: -
clone size: few
CDR3 protein: CASSEPLRNTIYF
CDR3 DNA: TGTGCCAGCAGTGAACCGCTCCGAAACACCATATATTTT

J gene: TRBJ2-4
V gene: TRBV24-1
D gene: -
clone size: many
CDR3 protein: CATSPGPISDIQYF
CDR3 DNA: TGTGCCACCAGTCCGGGACCGATTTCGGACATTCAGTACTTC

J gene: TRBJ1-1
V gene: TRBV6-2/TRBV6-3
D gene: -
clone size: -
CDR3 protein: CASSDGRNTEAFF
CDR3 DNA: TGTGCCAGCAGTGACGGTAGAAACACTGAAGCTTTCTTT

J gene: TRBJ1-2
V gene: TRBV9
D gene: -
clone size: few
CDR3 protein: CASSASTSDYGYTF
CDR3 DNA: TGTGCCAGCAGCGCATCTACATCTGACTATGGCTACACCTTC

J gene: TRBJ1-5
V gene: TRBV6-5
D gene: TRBD1
clone size: -
CDR3 protein: CASSFTPPGTGNQPQHF
CDR3 DNA: TGTGCCAGCAGTTTCACCCCTCCCGGGACAGGCAATCAGCCCCAGCATTTT

J gene: TRBJ1-1
V gene: TRBV7-2
D gene: -
clone size: few
CDR3 protein: CASRFTGKTEAFF
CDR3 DNA: TGTGCCAGCAGGTTTACAGGGAAGACTGAAGCTTTCTTT